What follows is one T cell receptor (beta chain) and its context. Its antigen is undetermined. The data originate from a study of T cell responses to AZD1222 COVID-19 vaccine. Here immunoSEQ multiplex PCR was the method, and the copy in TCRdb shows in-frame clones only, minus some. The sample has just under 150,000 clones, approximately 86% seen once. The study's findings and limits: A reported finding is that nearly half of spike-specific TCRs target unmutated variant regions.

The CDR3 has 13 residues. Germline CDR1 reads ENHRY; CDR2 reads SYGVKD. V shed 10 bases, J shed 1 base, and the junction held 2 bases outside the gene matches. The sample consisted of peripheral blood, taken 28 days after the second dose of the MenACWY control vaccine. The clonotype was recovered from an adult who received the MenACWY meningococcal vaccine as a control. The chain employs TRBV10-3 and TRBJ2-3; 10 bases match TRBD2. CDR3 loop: CATGTSGTDTQYF. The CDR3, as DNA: TGTGCCACCGGGACTAGCGGCACAGATACGCAGTATTTT.